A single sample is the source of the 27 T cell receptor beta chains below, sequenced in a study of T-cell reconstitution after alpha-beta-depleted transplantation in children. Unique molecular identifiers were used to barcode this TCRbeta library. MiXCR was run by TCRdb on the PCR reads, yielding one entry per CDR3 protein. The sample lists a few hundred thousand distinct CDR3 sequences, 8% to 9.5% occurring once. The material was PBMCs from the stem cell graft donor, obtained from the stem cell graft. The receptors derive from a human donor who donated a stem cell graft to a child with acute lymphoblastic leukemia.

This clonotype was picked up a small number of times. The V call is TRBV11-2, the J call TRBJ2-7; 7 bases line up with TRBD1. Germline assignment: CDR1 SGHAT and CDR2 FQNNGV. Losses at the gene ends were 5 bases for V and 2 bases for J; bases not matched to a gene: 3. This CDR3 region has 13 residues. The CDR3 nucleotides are TGTGCCAGCAGCGTGGGACAGCCCTACGAGCAGTACTTC. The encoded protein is CASSVGQPYEQYF.

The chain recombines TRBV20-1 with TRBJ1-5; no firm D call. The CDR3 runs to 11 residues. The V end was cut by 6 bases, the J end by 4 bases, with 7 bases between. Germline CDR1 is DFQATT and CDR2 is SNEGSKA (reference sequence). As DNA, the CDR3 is TGCAGTGCAAAAGGAAATCAGCCCCAGCATTTT. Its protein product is CSAKGNQPQHF.

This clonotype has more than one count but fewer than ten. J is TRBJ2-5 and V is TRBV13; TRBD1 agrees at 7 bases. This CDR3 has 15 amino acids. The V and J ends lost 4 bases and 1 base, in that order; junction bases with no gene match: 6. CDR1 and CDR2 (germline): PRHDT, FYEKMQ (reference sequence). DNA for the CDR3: TGTGCCAGCAGCTCCGACAGGGAACTCCAAGAGACCCAGTACTTC. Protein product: CASSSDRELQETQYF. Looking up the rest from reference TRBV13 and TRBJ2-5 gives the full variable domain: AAGVIQSPRHLIKEKRETATLKCYPIPRHDTVYWYQQGPGQDPQFLISFYEKMQSDKGSIPDRFSAQQFSDYHSELNMSSLELGDSALYFCASSSDRELQETQYFGPGTRLLVL.

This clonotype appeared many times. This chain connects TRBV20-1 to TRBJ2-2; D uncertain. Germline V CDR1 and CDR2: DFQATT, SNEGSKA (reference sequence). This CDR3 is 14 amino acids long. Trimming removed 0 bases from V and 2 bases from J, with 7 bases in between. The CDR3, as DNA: TGCAGTGCTAGAGAACCGTCCAACACCGGGGAGCTGTTTTTT. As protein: CSAREPSNTGELFF.

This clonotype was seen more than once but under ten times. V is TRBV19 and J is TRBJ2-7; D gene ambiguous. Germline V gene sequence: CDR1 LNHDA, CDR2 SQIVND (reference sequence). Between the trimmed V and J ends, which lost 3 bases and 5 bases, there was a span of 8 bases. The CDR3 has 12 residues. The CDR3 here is CASSITRDEQYF. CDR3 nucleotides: TGTGCCAGTAGTATTACACGGGACGAGCAGTACTTC.

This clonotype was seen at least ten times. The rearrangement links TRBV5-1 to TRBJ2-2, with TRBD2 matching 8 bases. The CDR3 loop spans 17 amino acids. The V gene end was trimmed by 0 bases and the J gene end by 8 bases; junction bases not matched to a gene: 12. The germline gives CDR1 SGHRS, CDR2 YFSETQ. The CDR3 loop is CASSLELAGPLPGELFF. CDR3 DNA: TGCGCCAGCAGCTTGGAATTAGCGGGGCCTCTACCTGGGGAGCTGTTTTTT. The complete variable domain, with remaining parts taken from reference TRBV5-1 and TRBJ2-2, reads KAGVTQTPRYLIKTRGQQVTLSCSPISGHRSVSWYQQTPGQGLQFLFEYFSETQRNKGNFPGRFSGRQFSNSRSEMNVSTLELGDSALYLCASSLELAGPLPGELFFGEGSRLTVL.

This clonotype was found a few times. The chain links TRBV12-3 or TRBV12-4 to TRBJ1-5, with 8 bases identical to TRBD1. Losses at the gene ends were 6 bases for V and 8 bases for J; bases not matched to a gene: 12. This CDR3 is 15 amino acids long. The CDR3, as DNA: TGTGCCAGCAGCCGCAGCACAGGGGGACGTGAGCCCCAGCATTTT. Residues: CASSRSTGGREPQHF.

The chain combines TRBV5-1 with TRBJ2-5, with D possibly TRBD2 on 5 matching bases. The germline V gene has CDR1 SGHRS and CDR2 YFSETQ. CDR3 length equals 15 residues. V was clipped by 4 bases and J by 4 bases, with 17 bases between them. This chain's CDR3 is CASSPHQQRSETQYF. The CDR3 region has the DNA TGCGCCAGCAGCCCTCACCAGCAGCGGTCAGAGACCCAGTACTTC. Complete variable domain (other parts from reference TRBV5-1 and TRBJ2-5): KAGVTQTPRYLIKTRGQQVTLSCSPISGHRSVSWYQQTPGQGLQFLFEYFSETQRNKGNFPGRFSGRQFSNSRSEMNVSTLELGDSALYLCASSPHQQRSETQYFGPGTRLLVL.

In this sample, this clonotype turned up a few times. CDR3 sequence reads: CASSHAPPWSNQPQHF. The CDR3 DNA sequence: TGTGCCAGCAGCCATGCTCCCCCATGGAGCAATCAGCCCCAGCATTTT. The V call is TRBV3-1, the J call TRBJ1-5; D unclear. The V end lost 3 bases, the J end lost 1 base, and 13 bases lay between the germline ends. The CDR3 consists of 16 residues. Germline lookup yields CDR1 LGHDT and CDR2 YNNKEL (reference sequence).

In DNA, the CDR3 is TGTGCCAGCAGCTTCCTACTAGGTGGTAGCGGGTTGGGCTCCTACAATGAGCAGTTCTTC. Its protein product is CASSFLLGGSGLGSYNEQFF. V is TRBV11-2 and J is TRBJ2-1, with 7 bases identical to TRBD2. Germline V gives CDR1 SGHAT, CDR2 FQNNGV. J gave up 0 bases and V 3 bases, and 17 bases lay outside the gene matches. This CDR3 region has 20 residues.

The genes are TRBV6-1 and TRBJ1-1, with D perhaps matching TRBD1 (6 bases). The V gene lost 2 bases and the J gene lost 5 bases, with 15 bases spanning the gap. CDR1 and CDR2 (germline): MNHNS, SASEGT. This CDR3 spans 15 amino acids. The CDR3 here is CASSERRSGTTEAFF. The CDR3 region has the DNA TGTGCCAGCAGTGAACGACGGAGTGGGACAACTGAAGCTTTCTTT.

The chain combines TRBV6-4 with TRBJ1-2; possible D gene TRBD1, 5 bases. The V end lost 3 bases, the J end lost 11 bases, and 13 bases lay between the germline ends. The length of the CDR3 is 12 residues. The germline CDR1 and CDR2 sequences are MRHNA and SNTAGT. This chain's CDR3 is CASSDWDLVYTF. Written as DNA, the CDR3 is TGTGCCAGCAGTGATTGGGACTTAGTTTACACCTTC.

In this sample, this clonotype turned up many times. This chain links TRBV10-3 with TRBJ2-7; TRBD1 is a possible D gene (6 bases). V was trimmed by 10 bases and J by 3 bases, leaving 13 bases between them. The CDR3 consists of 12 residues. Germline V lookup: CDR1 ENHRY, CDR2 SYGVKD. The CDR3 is CATRGQSYEQYF. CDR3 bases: TGTGCCACACGTGGACAGAGCTACGAGCAGTACTTC.

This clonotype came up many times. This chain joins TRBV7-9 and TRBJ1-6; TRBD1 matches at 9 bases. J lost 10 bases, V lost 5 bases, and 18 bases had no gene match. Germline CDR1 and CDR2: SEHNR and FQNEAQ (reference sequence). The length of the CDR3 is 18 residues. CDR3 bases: TGTGCCAGCAGCCATCCCGGGACAGGGAATTTGGGAGCATCACCCCTCCACTTT. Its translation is CASSHPGTGNLGASPLHF.

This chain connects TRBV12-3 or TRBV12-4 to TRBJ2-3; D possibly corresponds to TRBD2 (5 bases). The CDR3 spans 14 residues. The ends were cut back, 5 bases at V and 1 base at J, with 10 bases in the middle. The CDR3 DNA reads TGTGCCAGCAGTATAGGGAGAGGCACAGATACGCAGTATTTT. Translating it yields CASSIGRGTDTQYF.

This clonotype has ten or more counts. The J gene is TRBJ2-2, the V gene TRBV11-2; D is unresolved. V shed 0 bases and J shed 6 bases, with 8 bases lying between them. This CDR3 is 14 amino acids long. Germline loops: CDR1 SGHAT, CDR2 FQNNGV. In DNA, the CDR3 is TGTGCCAGCAGCTTAGATACTTATCCCGGGGAGCTGTTTTTT. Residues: CASSLDTYPGELFF.

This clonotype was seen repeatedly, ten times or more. DNA of the CDR3: TGTGCCAGCCGCAGACAGGGATTTGAGTTCTTC. Translating gives CASRRQGFEFF. The genes are TRBV27 and TRBJ2-1, with 7 positions matching TRBD1. CDR1 and CDR2 (germline): MNHEY, SMNVEV (reference sequence). V shed 8 bases, J shed 14 bases, and the junction held 9 bases outside the gene matches. This CDR3 spans 11 amino acids.

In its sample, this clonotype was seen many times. DNA for the CDR3: TGTGCCAGCAGCTTAGCGATGGGGGACACTGAAGCTTTCTTT. It yields the protein CASSLAMGDTEAFF. The chain combines TRBV7-9 with TRBJ1-1, with D possibly TRBD1 on 5 matching bases. Germline V gives CDR1 SEHNR, CDR2 FQNEAQ (reference sequence). V lost 0 bases, J lost 3 bases, and 8 bases lay in between. The CDR3 loop spans 14 amino acids. Complete variable domain (other parts from reference TRBV7-9 and TRBJ1-1): DTGVSQNPRHKITKRGQNVTFRCDPISEHNRLYWYRQTLGQGPEFLTYFQNEAQLEKSRLLSDRFSAERPKGSFSTLEIQRTEQGDSAMYLCASSLAMGDTEAFFGQGTRLTVV.

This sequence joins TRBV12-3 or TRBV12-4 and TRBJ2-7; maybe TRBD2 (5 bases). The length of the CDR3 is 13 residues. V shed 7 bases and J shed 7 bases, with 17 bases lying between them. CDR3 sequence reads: CASTLAWSGEQYF. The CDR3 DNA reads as TGTGCCAGCACATTGGCGTGGTCGGGGGAGCAGTACTTC.

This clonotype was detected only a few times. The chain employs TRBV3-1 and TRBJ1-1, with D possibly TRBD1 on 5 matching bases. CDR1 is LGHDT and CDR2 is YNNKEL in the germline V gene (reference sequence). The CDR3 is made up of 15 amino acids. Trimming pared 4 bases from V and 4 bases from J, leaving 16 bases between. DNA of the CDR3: TGTGCCAGCAGCCCCGTAGGGCAGGGTGGCACTGAAGCTTTCTTT. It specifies CASSPVGQGGTEAFF.

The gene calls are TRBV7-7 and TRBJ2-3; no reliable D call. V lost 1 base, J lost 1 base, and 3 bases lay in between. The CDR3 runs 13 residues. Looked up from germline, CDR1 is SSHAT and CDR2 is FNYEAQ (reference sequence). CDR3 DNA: TGTGCCAGCAGCTTAGTAGGCACAGATACGCAGTATTTT. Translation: CASSLVGTDTQYF.

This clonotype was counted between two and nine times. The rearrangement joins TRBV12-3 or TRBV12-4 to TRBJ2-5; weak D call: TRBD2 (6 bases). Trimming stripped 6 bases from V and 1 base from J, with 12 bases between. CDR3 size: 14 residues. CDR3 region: CASSTGDFQETQYF. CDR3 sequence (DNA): TGTGCCAGCAGCACGGGGGACTTCCAAGAGACCCAGTACTTC.

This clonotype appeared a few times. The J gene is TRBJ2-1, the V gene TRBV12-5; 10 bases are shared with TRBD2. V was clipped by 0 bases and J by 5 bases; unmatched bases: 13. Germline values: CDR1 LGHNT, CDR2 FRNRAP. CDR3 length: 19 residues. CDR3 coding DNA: TGTGCTAGTGGTTTGGTAAATAGCGGGGGGCGGGATATCCACAATGAGCAGTTCTTC. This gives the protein CASGLVNSGGRDIHNEQFF. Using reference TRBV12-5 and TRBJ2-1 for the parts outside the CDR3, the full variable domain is DARVTQTPRHKVTEMGQEVTMRCQPILGHNTVFWYRQTMMQGLELLAYFRNRAPLDDSGMPKDRFSAEMPDATLATLKIQPSEPRDSAVYFCASGLVNSGGRDIHNEQFFGPGTRLTVL.

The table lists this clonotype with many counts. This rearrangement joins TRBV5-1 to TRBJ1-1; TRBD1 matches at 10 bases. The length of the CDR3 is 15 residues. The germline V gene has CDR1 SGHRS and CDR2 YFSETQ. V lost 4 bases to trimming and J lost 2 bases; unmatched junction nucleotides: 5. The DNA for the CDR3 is TGCGCCAGCAGCAGACAGGGGGCTATCAACACTGAAGCTTTCTTT. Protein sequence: CASSRQGAINTEAFF.

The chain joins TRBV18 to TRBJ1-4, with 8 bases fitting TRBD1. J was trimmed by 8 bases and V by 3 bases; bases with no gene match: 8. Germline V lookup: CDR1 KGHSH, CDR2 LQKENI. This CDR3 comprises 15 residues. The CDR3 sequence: CASSPLGQAREKLFF. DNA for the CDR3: TGTGCCAGCTCACCTTTGGGACAGGCAAGAGAAAAACTGTTTTTT.

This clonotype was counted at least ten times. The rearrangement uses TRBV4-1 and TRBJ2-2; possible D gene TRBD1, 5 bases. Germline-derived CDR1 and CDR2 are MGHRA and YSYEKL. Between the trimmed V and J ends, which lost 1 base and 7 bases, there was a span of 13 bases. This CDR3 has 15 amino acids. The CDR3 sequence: CASSQVQGRGGELFF. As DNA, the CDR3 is TGCGCCAGCAGCCAAGTTCAGGGAAGAGGCGGGGAGCTGTTTTTT.

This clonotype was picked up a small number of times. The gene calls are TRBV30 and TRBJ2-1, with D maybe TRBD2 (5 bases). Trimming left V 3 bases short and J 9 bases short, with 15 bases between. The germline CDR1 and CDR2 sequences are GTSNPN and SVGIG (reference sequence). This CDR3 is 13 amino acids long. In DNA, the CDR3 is TGTGCCTGGAGGGCTAGCTCCCCGCCTGAGCAGTTCTTC. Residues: CAWRASSPPEQFF.